This entry lists 23 T cell receptor beta chains sequenced from one sample in a study of blood T cell repertoires in COVID-19. The table came from immunoSEQ multiplex PCR; TCRdb's copy has only in-frame clones and leaves some out. The sample shows around 99,000 clones, over 75% of them seen only once. The sequencing sample was made of peripheral blood. The receptors were sampled from a woman in her 50s with acute or convalescent COVID-19.

The chain employs TRBV7-6 and TRBJ1-2; TRBD1 is a possible D gene (6 bases). This CDR3 contains 14 residues. The germline V gene has CDR1 SGHVS and CDR2 FNYEAQ. V was clipped by 1 base and J by 2 bases, with 8 bases between them. The CDR3 sequence: CASSLGTDNYGYTF. CDR3 in DNA: TGTGCCAGCAGCTTAGGGACAGACAACTATGGCTACACCTTC.

V and J are TRBV3-1 (or the pseudogene TRBV3-2) and TRBJ2-7, with TRBD2 identical over 9 bases. This CDR3 region has 16 residues. The V gene's germline CDR1 is LGHDT and CDR2 YNNKEL (reference sequence). The V and J ends lost 1 base and 2 bases, in that order; junction bases with no gene match: 6. CDR3 amino acids: CASSQGTGLATYEQYF. CDR3 DNA sequence: TGTGCCAGCAGCCAAGGTACGGGACTAGCCACCTACGAGCAGTACTTC.

J is TRBJ2-7 and V is TRBV5-6; D might be TRBD2 (5 bases). The length of the CDR3 is 17 residues. The V gene's germline CDR1 is SGHDT and CDR2 YYEEEE. The V end lost 0 bases, the J end lost 4 bases, and 20 bases lay between the germline ends. CDR3 in amino acids: CASSLDGVRLAPYEQYF. CDR3 DNA: TGTGCCAGCAGCTTGGACGGCGTAAGGTTAGCGCCTTACGAGCAGTACTTC.

This clone was counted once. Other DNA sequences from this sample encode an identical CDR3 as well. The J gene is TRBJ1-2, the V gene TRBV5-1, with 8 bases aligning to TRBD1. Germline trimming cut 0 bases from V and 4 bases from J; bases unmatched to any gene: 2. The CDR3 has 14 residues. CDR1 and CDR2 (germline): SGHRS, YFSETQ. CDR3 residues: CASSLEGQGYGYTF. The DNA for the CDR3 is TGCGCCAGCAGCTTGGAAGGACAGGGCTATGGCTACACCTTC.

The CDR3 sequence is CASSSRQGGGNTEAFF. The DNA of the CDR3 is TGTGCCAGCAGTTCCCGACAGGGGGGGGGTAACACTGAAGCTTTCTTT. The chain joins TRBV28 to TRBJ1-1, with TRBD1 matching over 9 bases. V dropped 4 bases and J dropped 2; count of bases not matched to a gene: 8. Germline V gene lookup returns CDR1 MDHEN and CDR2 SYDVKM. This CDR3 has 16 residues.

CDR3 amino acids: CASSPRGFYEQYF. The CDR3 nucleotides are TGTGCCAGCAGCCCTCGAGGTTTCTACGAGCAGTACTTC. The genes are TRBV7-2 and TRBJ2-7; no clear D gene. Germline V CDR1 and CDR2: SGHTA, FQGNSA. This CDR3 is 13 amino acids long. The germline V and J ends were trimmed by 5 bases and 3 bases, with 11 bases remaining between them.

This clone was seen only a few times. The chain combines TRBV30 with TRBJ2-2; no definite D call. CDR1 is GTSNPN and CDR2 is SVGIG in the germline V gene (reference sequence). The CDR3 contains 12 residues. Trimming pared 2 bases from V and 2 bases from J, leaving 3 bases between. The CDR3 region is CAWSLNTGELFF. The CDR3 nucleotides read TGTGCCTGGAGTCTAAACACCGGGGAGCTGTTTTTT.

The chain uses TRBV19 and TRBJ1-5, with 9 nucleotides matching TRBD1. With V trimmed by 8 bases and J by 0 bases, 5 bases remained unmatched. CDR3 length equals 15 residues. Looked up from germline, CDR1 is LNHDA and CDR2 is SQIVND (reference sequence). Here the CDR3 reads CASVGTGYSNQPQHF. The CDR3 DNA sequence: TGTGCCAGTGTCGGGACAGGGTATAGCAATCAGCCCCAGCATTTT.

The genes are TRBV19 and TRBJ1-5; perhaps TRBD1 as D (5 bases). V lost 3 bases to trimming and J lost 11 bases, with 11 bases between them. CDR3 size: 12 residues. Germline CDR1 LNHDA, CDR2 SQIVND (reference sequence). The CDR3 DNA sequence: TGTGCCAGTAGTATGCTCGGGGGGGCCCAGCATTTT. It codes for CASSMLGGAQHF.

The chain joins TRBV4-1 to TRBJ1-2, with TRBD1 matching 8 bases. The CDR3 runs 18 residues. V was clipped by 0 bases and J by 4 bases; unmatched bases: 13. From germline, CDR1 is MGHRA and CDR2 YSYEKL. The CDR3 nucleotides read TGCGCCAGCAGCCAAGAGGGGGGTGGACAGGGCCACCGCTATGGCTACACCTTC. Its protein is CASSQEGGGQGHRYGYTF.

The rearrangement links TRBV19 to TRBJ1-3; tentative D call: TRBD1 (5 bases). Between the trimmed V and J ends, which lost 3 bases and 0 bases, there was a span of 15 bases. Germline loops: CDR1 LNHDA, CDR2 SQIVND (reference sequence). The CDR3 length is 17 residues. CDR3 sequence reads: CASSMREQANSGNTIYF. For the CDR3, the DNA is TGTGCCAGTAGTATGCGGGAACAGGCAAACTCTGGAAACACCATATATTTT.

The CDR3: CASSLAPVNTEAFF. CDR3 nucleotide sequence: TGTGCCAGCAGCTTAGCTCCGGTGAACACTGAAGCTTTCTTT. The V call is TRBV7-8, the J call TRBJ1-1; no reliable D call. Germline values: CDR1 SGHVS, CDR2 FQNEAQ. The CDR3 runs 14 residues. Trimming removed 0 bases from V and 0 bases from J, with 5 bases in between.

This clone appeared once. The chain couples TRBV9 to TRBJ1-6; possible D gene TRBD1, 6 bases. Germline V gene data show CDR1 as SGDLS and CDR2 as YYNGEE. The germline V and J ends were trimmed by 2 bases and 8 bases, with 14 bases remaining between them. CDR3 size: 15 residues. The CDR3 loop is CASSVRDNGDSPLHF. The CDR3 nucleotides read TGTGCCAGCAGCGTTAGGGACAACGGAGATTCACCCCTCCACTTT.

The V gene is TRBV24-1, the J gene TRBJ2-2; 7 bases fit TRBD1. V gave up 7 bases and J gave up 4 bases; unmatched junction bases: 11. Germline lookup yields CDR1 KGHDR and CDR2 SFDVKD. The CDR3 has 16 amino acids. The CDR3, as DNA: TGTGCCACCAGACAAGGGTCGACAGGGCCCACCGGGGAGCTGTTTTTT. Encoded protein: CATRQGSTGPTGELFF.

The chain is built from TRBV30 and TRBJ1-4, with TRBD1 identical over 7 bases. V trimming: 1 base; J trimming: 9 bases; junction bases outside the gene matches: 8. There are 14 residues in the CDR3. CDR1 is GTSNPN and CDR2 is SVGIG in the germline V gene (reference sequence). CDR3 in DNA: TGTGCCTGGAGTGAGACAGGGCGAGTGAAAAAACTGTTTTTT. Translating it yields CAWSETGRVKKLFF.

This sequence joins TRBV19 and TRBJ1-1; 10 bases match TRBD1. CDR3 length: 16 amino acids. Germline CDR1 reads LNHDA; CDR2 reads SQIVND (reference sequence). The ends lost 6 bases at V and 3 bases at J; junction bases unmatched: 10. CDR3 in DNA: TGTGCCAGTAGCCCGGGACAGGGGTTAGGTCACACTGAAGCTTTCTTT. This encodes CASSPGQGLGHTEAFF. The variable domain in full, with the rest retrieved from reference TRBV19 and TRBJ1-1, is DGGITQSPKYLFRKEGQNVTLSCEQNLNHDAMYWYRQDPGQGLRLIYYSQIVNDFQKGDIAEGYSVSREKKESFPLTVTSAQKNPTAFYLCASSPGQGLGHTEAFFGQGTRLTVV.

The chain links TRBV12-3 or TRBV12-4 to TRBJ2-7, with no clear D. The CDR3 consists of 13 residues. The germline V and J ends were trimmed by 2 bases and 3 bases, with 8 bases remaining between them. In DNA, the CDR3 is TGTGCCAGCAGTTTAAAGGCGGTCTACGAGCAGTACTTC. Residues: CASSLKAVYEQYF.

The V call is TRBV30, the J call TRBJ2-7; possible D gene TRBD1, 6 bases. CDR1 GTSNPN and CDR2 SVGIG come from the germline V gene (reference sequence). Trimming took off 0 bases at V and 3 bases at J, with 12 bases between the two ends. The CDR3 runs 14 residues. CDR3 DNA sequence: TGTGCCTGGAGTGTCAAAGGGGGAATCTACGAGCAGTACTTC. This translates into CAWSVKGGIYEQYF.

This rearrangement joins TRBV6-5 to TRBJ1-1; a possible D gene is TRBD1 (5 bases). Germline loops: CDR1 MNHEY, CDR2 SVGAGI. V was pared by 4 bases and J by 5 bases, with 17 bases between. The length of the CDR3 is 15 residues. CDR3 amino acids: CASSSGRVKGTEAFF. CDR3 DNA: TGTGCCAGCAGTTCCGGCAGAGTTAAGGGGACTGAAGCTTTCTTT.

This clone was recorded only once. The rearrangement links TRBV6-6 to TRBJ1-1; TRBD1 matches 7 bases. Germline V gene lookup returns CDR1 MNHNY and CDR2 SVGAGI (reference sequence). Germline trimming cut 2 bases from V and 6 bases from J; bases unmatched to any gene: 3. The CDR3 covers 13 residues. CDR3 DNA: TGTGCCAGCAGTTACCGTGGGACAGCTGAAGCTTTCTTT. Translation: CASSYRGTAEAFF.

The rearrangement links TRBV6-5 to TRBJ1-2; 8 bases fit TRBD1. The junction had 10 bases not matched to a gene; V was cut back by 0 bases and J by 7 bases. The CDR3 runs 16 residues. Germline V lookup: CDR1 MNHEY, CDR2 SVGAGI. The CDR3 DNA is TGTGCCAGCAGTTACTCGGGATGGACAGGGACCGGTGGCTACACCTTC. Its translation is CASSYSGWTGTGGYTF.

The chain couples TRBV9 to TRBJ1-3, with D unclear. This CDR3 spans 15 amino acids. Trimming removed 2 bases from V and 1 base from J, with 10 bases in between. Germline CDR1 reads SGDLS; CDR2 reads YYNGEE. The CDR3 coding sequence is TGTGCCAGCAGCGTCGGTGGGGAGTCTGGAAACACCATATATTTT. It specifies CASSVGGESGNTIYF.

The V and J genes are TRBV20-1 and TRBJ2-3, with 7 bases that match TRBD2. The CDR3 consists of 17 residues. V lost 5 bases and J lost 1; bases outside the gene matches: 15. Germline CDR1 reads DFQATT; CDR2 reads SNEGSKA (reference sequence). The CDR3 DNA reads as TGCAGTGCTGGTGGGGAATTAGTGGCGGGGGGCACAGATACGCAGTATTTT. This encodes CSAGGELVAGGTDTQYF.